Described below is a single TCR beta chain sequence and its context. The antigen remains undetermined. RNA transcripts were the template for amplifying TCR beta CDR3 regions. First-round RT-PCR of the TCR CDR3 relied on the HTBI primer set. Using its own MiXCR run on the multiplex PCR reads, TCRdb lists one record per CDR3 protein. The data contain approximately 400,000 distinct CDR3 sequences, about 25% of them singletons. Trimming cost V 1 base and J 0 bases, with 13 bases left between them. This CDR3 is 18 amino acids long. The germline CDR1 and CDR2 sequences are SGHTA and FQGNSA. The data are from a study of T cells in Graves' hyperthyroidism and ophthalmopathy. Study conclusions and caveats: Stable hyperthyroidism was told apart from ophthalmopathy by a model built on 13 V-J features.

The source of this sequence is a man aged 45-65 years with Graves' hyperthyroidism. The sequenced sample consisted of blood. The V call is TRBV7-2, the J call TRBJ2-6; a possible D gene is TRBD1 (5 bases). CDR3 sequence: CASSLVPQGNSGANVLTF. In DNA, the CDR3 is TGTGCCAGCAGCTTAGTCCCGCAGGGCAACTCTGGGGCCAACGTCCTGACTTTC.